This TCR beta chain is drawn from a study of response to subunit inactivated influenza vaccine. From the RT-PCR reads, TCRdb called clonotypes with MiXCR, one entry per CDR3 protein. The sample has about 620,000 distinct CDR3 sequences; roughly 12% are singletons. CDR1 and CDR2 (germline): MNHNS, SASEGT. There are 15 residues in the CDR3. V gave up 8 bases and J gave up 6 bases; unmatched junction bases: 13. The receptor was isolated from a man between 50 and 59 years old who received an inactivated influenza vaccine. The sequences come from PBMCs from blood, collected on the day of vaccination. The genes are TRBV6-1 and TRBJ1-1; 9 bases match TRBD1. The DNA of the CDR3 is TGTGCCAGCGGCCCCGGGACAGGGATGGTTGCTGAAGCTTTCTTT. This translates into CASGPGTGMVAEAFF.